The 8 T cell receptor beta chains given below trace back to one sample, sequenced in a study of regulatory T cells in long-lasting Graves disease. Construction of TCR beta libraries relied on iRepertoire HTBI primers and on Arm-PCR targeting CDR3 regions. TCRdb independently ran MiXCR on the multiplex PCR reads; one entry per CDR3 protein. This table holds 620,000 or so distinct CDR3 sequences, about 16% found once. Time point in this sample: newly diagnosed GD, antithyroid drugs for less than 3 months. The TCR library used RNA extracted from PBMCs. These data also featured in a second study, about T cells in Graves' hyperthyroidism and ophthalmopathy.

The sample was peripheral blood mononuclear cells (PBMCs), taken at new diagnosis, from a patient treated with antithyroid drugs. The receptors originated from a young woman with Graves disease.

This clonotype came up many times. An end of the junction does not agree with germline; a read error may underlie this. The rearrangement uses TRBV6-2 or TRBV6-3 and TRBJ2-4, with 7 bases identical to TRBD1. This CDR3 comprises 11 residues. CDR1 is MNHEY and CDR2 is SVGEGT in the germline V gene. CDR3 loop: CASRIGTALTF. The CDR3 coding sequence is TGTGCCAGCAGGATAGGGACAGCTCTAACATTC.

This clonotype has a count of ten or more. The chain is built from TRBV2 and TRBJ2-7; 9 nucleotides line up with TRBD2. Per germline, CDR1 SNHLY and CDR2 FYNNEI. V lost 9 bases and J lost 4; bases outside the gene matches: 10. This CDR3 is built from 14 residues. The CDR3 region is CARQRGLAGYEQYF. Written as DNA, the CDR3 is TGTGCCAGACAGAGGGGACTAGCAGGGTACGAGCAGTACTTC.

J is TRBJ2-7 and V is TRBV5-1; 7 bases line up with TRBD1. Germline lookup yields CDR1 SGHRS and CDR2 YFSETQ. The CDR3 contains 14 residues. The junction had 10 bases not matched to a gene; V was cut back by 4 bases and J by 6 bases. The CDR3 bases are TGCGCCAGCAGCCGTACAGGGGAACCGGGCGAGCAGTACTTC. Encoded protein: CASSRTGEPGEQYF. The full variable domain, in which reference TRBV5-1 and TRBJ2-7 provide the parts outside the CDR3, is KAGVTQTPRYLIKTRGQQVTLSCSPISGHRSVSWYQQTPGQGLQFLFEYFSETQRNKGNFPGRFSGRQFSNSRSEMNVSTLELGDSALYLCASSRTGEPGEQYFGPGTRLTVT.

In this sample, this clonotype turned up many times. This sequence joins TRBV28 and TRBJ1-3; D is uncertain. Between the trimmed V and J ends, which lost 3 bases and 0 bases, there was a span of 6 bases. The V gene's germline CDR1 is MDHEN and CDR2 SYDVKM. This CDR3 has 14 amino acids. The CDR3 DNA is TGTGCCAGCAGTTTGGTCGCCTCTGGAAACACCATATATTTT. Translating it yields CASSLVASGNTIYF.

This clonotype was detected many times. The chain uses TRBV2 and TRBJ2-2; D may be TRBD2 (5 bases). The CDR3 covers 14 residues. With 5 bases removed from V and 4 bases from J, the gap between germline ends came to 11 bases. Germline assignment: CDR1 SNHLY and CDR2 FYNNEI. CDR3 loop: CASSTDGITGELFF. CDR3 DNA: TGTGCCAGCAGTACGGACGGGATCACCGGGGAGCTGTTTTTT.

This clonotype has at least ten counts. The chain couples TRBV20-1 to TRBJ2-7, with 15 bases aligning to TRBD2. The V segment lost 5 bases and the J segment 3 bases; nucleotides outside the gene matches: 8. Germline CDR1 reads DFQATT; CDR2 reads SNEGSKA (reference sequence). The CDR3 spans 16 residues. The CDR3 nucleotides read TGCAGTGCTGGGACTAGCGGGAGGCCACGTTACTACGAGCAGTACTTC. Translated: CSAGTSGRPRYYEQYF.

The chain recombines TRBV5-1 with TRBJ2-3; D possibly corresponds to TRBD1 (6 bases). The CDR3 has 14 residues. V was cut by 2 bases and J by 4 bases, with 11 bases left in between. Per the germline V gene, CDR1 is SGHRS and CDR2 is YFSETQ. In DNA form, the CDR3 reads TGCGCCAGCAGCTTCGAGGGGGAATCAGATACGCAGTATTTT. Its protein is CASSFEGESDTQYF.

The chain combines TRBV12-3 or TRBV12-4 with TRBJ1-2; D remains ambiguous. This CDR3 comprises 14 residues. Trimming shortened V by 5 bases and J by 8 bases, and 18 bases separated the two germline ends. The chain's CDR3 is CASSPPIQWRGYTF. As DNA, the CDR3 is TGTGCCAGCAGTCCGCCGATTCAGTGGCGAGGCTACACCTTC.